This record concerns one T cell receptor (beta chain) sequence. Its antigen is not yet known. The record has no base qualities; no much larger clone is one base away. At one collaborating source in Seattle, patients were enrolled during active infection and were followed longitudinally through the course of disease. Whole blood was collected in K2EDTA tubes by collaborating institutions according to the institutions' own protocols. For TCRbeta analysis, collaborators shipped samples as frozen whole blood, isolated PBMCs, or DNA extracted from either of those sample types. TCRbeta CDR3 regions were amplified from genomic DNA by means of the immunoSEQ Assay, a bias-controlled multiplex PCR. The paper's data handling went like this. The number of nucleated cells in each sample was estimated by amplification of reference gene primers within the assay. Sequence reads were collapsed and filtered to measure the absolute abundance of every unique TCRbeta CDR3 rearrangement. For each sample, productive Simpson clonality was calculated as the square root of Simpson's diversity index over productive rearrangements. Imported from immuneACCESS, the table was reduced by TCRdb to in-frame sequences with V and J called. These copies leave out some clones; in studies compared against another copy, an unresolved V gene accounts for under half, and the cause of the remainder is not known. That table gives V, J and clone size, and the DNA gave D and trimming. The sample table lists approximately 170,000 clones, less than 90% of them with a count of one. Together, the top ten hold about 15% of the sample.

The data derive from a study of blood T cell repertoires in COVID-19 (TCRdb year 2020). About the full investigation: Samples covering the acute and convalescent phases of COVID-19 were provided by collaborators in the United States, Italy and Spain. The dataset comprised deeply sampled blood TCRbeta repertoires from subjects exposed to, actively infected with, or recovered from COVID-19. The samples were drawn from two sources: the first 160 participants of the ongoing ImmuneRACE study, and 1,200 or so subjects contributed by 6 global collaborators. The repertoires were released in a freely available public database meant as a resource for research on the immune response to SARS-CoV-2. The prospective study material was composed of cDNA or gDNA derived from T cells, B-cell-depleted T cells, or PBMCs. Where available, HLA class I and class II types were taken from metadata supplied by the sample provider and were not determined by assay-based typing. Nearly every sample came with metadata listing a de-identified subject ID, COVID-19 status, age in years and sex. The study at large found these results: The quantity of clinical and demographic metadata differed by source and by participant and was supplied without curation.

V is shortened by 2 bases, J by 9 bases, and the region joining them spans 13 bases. CDR1 MNHEY and CDR2 SVGAGI were looked up in the germline V gene. From the cysteine up to the phenylalanine, the CDR3 has a length of 13 residues. Just CDR3 DNA is preserved here, 39 bases in frame from base 1. The sequence was collected from a woman aged 65 to 85 with COVID-19, enrolled during active disease. Sequencing was done on a sample of peripheral blood. The sequence joins TRBV6-5 to TRBJ1-2, with the D gene not confidently named. The DNA sequence is as follows: TGTGCCAGCAGTTACGACGGCGGGGTTAGCTACACCTTC. Its amino acids are CASSYDGGVSYTF.